The text below deals with one T cell receptor beta chain. Its antigen is unidentified. The V end was cut by 1 base, the J end by 0 bases, with 4 bases between. This CDR3 is 14 amino acids long. Looked up from germline, CDR1 is LGHDT and CDR2 is YNNKEL (reference sequence). The data stem from a study of Ad26.COV2.S vaccination and SARS-CoV-2 variants. General study points: Vaccinees showed greater spike-specific TCR breadth than placebo recipients. The breadth of spike-specific CD8+ and CD4+ T cell responses after vaccination was reportedly substantial.

The treatment here: over 15 received Ad26.COV2.S at low or high dose, single or two shots; 5 received placebo; per-sample allocation not given. It was on day 63 after the first vaccine or placebo injection that samples were taken. The repertoire was sequenced with immunoSEQ multiplex PCR; TCRdb's copy has only in-frame clones and lacks some. This sample carries more than 300,000 clones, approximately 80% of them seen once, and the ten largest clones take 2.1%. The receptor's source is a person between 18 and 65 years old who received the Ad26.COV2.S COVID-19 vaccine or a placebo. The V and J genes are TRBV3-1 (or the pseudogene TRBV3-2) and TRBJ1-5; D remains unclear. The sample in question was peripheral blood, obtained in a trial of Ad26.COV2.S vaccine versus placebo. The CDR3 bases are TGTGCCAGCAGCCAAGGACTTAGCAATCAGCCCCAGCATTTT. As protein: CASSQGLSNQPQHF.